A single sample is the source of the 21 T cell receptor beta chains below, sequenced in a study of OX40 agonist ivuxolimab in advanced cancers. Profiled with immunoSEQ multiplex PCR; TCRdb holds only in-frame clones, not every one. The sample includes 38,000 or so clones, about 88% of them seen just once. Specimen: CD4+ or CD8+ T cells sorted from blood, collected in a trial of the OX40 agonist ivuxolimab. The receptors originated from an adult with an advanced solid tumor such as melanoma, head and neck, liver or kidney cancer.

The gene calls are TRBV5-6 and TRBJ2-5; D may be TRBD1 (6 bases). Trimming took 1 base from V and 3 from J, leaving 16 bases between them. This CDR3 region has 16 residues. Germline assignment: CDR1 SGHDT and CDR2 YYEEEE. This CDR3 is CASSLLGGDNEETQYF. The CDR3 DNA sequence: TGTGCCAGCAGCTTGTTAGGTGGGGACAATGAAGAGACCCAGTACTTC.

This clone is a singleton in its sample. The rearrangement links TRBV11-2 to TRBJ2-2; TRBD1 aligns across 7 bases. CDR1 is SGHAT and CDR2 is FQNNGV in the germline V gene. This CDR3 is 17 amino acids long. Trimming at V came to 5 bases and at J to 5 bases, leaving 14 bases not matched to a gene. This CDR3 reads CASSPLTGTVGTGELFF. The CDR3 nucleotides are TGTGCCAGCAGCCCCCTGACCGGGACAGTCGGAACCGGGGAGCTGTTTTTT.

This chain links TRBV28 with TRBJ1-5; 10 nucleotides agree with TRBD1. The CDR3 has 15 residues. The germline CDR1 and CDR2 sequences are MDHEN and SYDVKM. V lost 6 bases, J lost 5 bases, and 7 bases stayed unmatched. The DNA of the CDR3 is TGTGCCAGCAGCCAGACAGGGGGCGAGTATCAGCCCCAGCATTTT. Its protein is CASSQTGGEYQPQHF. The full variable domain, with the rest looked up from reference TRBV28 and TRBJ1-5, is DVKVTQSSRYLVKRTGEKVFLECVQDMDHENMFWYRQDPGLGLRLIYFSYDVKMKEKGDIPEGYSVSREKKERFSLILESASTNQTSMYLCASSQTGGEYQPQHFGDGTRLSIL.

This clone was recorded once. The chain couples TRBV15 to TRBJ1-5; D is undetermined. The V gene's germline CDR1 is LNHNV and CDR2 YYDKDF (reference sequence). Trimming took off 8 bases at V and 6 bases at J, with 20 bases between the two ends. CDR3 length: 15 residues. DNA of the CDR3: TGTGCCACCTATCCCGGACCTAGAAATTTTCAGCCCCAGCATTTT. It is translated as CATYPGPRNFQPQHF.

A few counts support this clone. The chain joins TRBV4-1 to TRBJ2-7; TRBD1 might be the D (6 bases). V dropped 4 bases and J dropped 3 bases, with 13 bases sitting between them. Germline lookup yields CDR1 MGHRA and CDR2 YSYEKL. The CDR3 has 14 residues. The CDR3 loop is CASSREGQDYEQYF. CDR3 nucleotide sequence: TGCGCCAGCAGCCGTGAGGGACAAGACTACGAGCAGTACTTC.

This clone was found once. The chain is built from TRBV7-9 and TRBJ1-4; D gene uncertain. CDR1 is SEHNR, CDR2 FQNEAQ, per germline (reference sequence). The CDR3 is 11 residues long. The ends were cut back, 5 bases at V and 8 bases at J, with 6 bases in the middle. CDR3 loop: CASSRQEKLFF. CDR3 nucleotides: TGTGCCAGCAGCCGTCAGGAAAAACTGTTTTTT.

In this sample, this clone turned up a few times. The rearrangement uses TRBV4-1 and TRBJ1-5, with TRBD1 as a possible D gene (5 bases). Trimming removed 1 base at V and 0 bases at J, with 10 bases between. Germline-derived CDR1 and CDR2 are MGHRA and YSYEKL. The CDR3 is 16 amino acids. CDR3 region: CASSQGAGLSNQPQHF. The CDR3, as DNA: TGCGCCAGCAGCCAAGGTGCAGGGCTTAGCAATCAGCCCCAGCATTTT.

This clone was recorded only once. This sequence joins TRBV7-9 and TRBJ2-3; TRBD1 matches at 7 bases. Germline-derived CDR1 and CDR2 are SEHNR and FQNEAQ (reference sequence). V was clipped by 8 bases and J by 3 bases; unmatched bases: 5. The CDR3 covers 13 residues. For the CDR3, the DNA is TGTGCCAGCGGCAGGGGGTTAACAGATACGCAGTATTTT. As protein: CASGRGLTDTQYF.

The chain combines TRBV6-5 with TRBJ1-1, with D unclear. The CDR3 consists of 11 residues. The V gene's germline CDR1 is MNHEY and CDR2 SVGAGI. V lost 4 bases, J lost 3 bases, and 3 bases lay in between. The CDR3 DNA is TGTGCCAGCAGTTCGGACACTGAAGCTTTCTTT. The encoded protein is CASSSDTEAFF.

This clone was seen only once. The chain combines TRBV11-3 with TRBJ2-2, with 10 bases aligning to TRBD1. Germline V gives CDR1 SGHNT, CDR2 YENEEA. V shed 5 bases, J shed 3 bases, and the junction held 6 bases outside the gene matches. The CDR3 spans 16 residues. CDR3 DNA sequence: TGTGCCAGCAGCCCCCCGGGACAGGGGTACACCGGGGAGCTGTTTTTT. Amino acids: CASSPPGQGYTGELFF. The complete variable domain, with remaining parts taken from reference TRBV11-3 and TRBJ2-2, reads EAGVVQSPRYKIIEKKQPVAFWCNPISGHNTLYWYLQNLGQGPELLIRYENEEAVDDSQLPKDRFSAERLKGVDSTLKIQPAELGDSAVYLCASSPPGQGYTGELFFGEGSRLTVL.

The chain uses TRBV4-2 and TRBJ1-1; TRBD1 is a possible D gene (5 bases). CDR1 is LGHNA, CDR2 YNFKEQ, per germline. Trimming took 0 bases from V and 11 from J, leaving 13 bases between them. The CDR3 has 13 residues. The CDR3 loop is CASSQEGREEAFF. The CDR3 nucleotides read TGTGCCAGCAGCCAAGAGGGCAGGGAGGAGGCTTTCTTT.

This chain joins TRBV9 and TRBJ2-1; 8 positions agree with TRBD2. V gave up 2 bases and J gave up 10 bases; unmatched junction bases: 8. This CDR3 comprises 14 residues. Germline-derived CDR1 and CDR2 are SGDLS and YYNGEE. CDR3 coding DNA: TGTGCCAGCAGCGTCGGACTAGCTGGGGAAGAGCAGTTCTTC. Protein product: CASSVGLAGEEQFF.

This CDR3 reads CASSVADTGEQYF. For the CDR3, the DNA is TGTGCCAGCAGCGTAGCGGACACGGGGGAGCAGTACTTC. V is TRBV9 and J is TRBJ2-7, with D perhaps being TRBD1 or TRBD2 (5 bases each). The CDR3 has 13 amino acids. V lost 0 bases and J 7 bases, leaving 11 bases between the germline ends. The germline gives CDR1 SGDLS, CDR2 YYNGEE.

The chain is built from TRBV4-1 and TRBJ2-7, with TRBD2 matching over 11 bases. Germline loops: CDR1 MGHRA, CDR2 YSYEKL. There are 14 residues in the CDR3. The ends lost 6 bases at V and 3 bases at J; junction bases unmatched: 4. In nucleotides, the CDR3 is TGCGCCAGCAGTCCGACTAGCGGGAACTACGAGCAGTACTTC. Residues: CASSPTSGNYEQYF.

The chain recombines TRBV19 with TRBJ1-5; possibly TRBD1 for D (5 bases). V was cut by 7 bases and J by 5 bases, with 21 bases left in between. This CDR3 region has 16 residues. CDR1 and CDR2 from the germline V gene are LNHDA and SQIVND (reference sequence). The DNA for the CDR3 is TGTGCCAGTACTCTAAAATCGGGACTTTTATATCAGCCCCAGCATTTT. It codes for CASTLKSGLLYQPQHF.

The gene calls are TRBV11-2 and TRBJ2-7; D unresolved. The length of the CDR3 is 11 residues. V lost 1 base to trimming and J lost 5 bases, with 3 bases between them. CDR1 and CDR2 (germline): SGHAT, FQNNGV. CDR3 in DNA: TGTGCCAGCAGCTTAGTTAACGAGCAGTACTTC. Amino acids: CASSLVNEQYF.

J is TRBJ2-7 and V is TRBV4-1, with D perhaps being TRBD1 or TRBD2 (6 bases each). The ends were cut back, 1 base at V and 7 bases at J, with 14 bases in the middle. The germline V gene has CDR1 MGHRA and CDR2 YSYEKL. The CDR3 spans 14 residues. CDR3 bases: TGCGCCAGCAGCCAAGGAGGGGGGAGGACTGAGCAGTACTTC. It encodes CASSQGGGRTEQYF.

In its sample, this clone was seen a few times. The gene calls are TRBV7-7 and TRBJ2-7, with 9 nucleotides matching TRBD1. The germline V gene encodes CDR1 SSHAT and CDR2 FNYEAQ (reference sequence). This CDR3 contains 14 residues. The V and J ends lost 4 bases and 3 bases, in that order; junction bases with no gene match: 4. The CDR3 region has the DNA TGTGCCAGCAGCTACGGACAGGGGTTCTACGAGCAGTACTTC. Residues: CASSYGQGFYEQYF. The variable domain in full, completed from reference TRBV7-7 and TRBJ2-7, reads GAGVSQSPRYKVTKRGQDVTLRCDPISSHATLYWYQQALGQGPEFLTYFNYEAQPDKSGLPSDRFSAERPEGSISTLTIQRTEQRDSAMYRCASSYGQGFYEQYFGPGTRLTVT.

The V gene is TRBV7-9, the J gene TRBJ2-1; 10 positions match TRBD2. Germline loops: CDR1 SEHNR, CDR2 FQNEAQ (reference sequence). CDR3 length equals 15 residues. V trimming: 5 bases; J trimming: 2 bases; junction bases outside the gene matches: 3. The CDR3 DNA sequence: TGTGCCAGCAGCCTACTAGCGGGGCCCTACAATGAGCAGTTCTTC. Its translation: CASSLLAGPYNEQFF.

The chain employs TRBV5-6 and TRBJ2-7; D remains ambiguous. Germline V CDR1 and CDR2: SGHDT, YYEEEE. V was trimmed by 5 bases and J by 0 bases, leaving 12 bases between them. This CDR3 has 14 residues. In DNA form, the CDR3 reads TGTGCCAGCAGTTTAGGCGGCAGCTCCTACGAGCAGTACTTC. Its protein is CASSLGGSSYEQYF.

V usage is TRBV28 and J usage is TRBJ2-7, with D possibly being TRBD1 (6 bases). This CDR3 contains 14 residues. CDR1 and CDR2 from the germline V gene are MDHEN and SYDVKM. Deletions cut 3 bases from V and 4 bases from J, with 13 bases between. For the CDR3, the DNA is TGTGCCAGCAGTTTTAGGGACAACCCTTACGAGCAGTACTTC. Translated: CASSFRDNPYEQYF. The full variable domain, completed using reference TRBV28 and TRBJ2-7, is DVKVTQSSRYLVKRTGEKVFLECVQDMDHENMFWYRQDPGLGLRLIYFSYDVKMKEKGDIPEGYSVSREKKERFSLILESASTNQTSMYLCASSFRDNPYEQYFGPGTRLTVT.